The clone carrying this T cell receptor beta chain was seen many times. Total RNA amounts of at least 5 micrograms were extracted per sample. A second PCR, run for roughly 7 to 11 cycles, used a sample-barcoded 5' primer plus a J-beta primer mix. TCRdb processed the 5' RACE reads anew with MiXCR; each CDR3 protein has one entry. The top ten clones hold less than 0.75% of a sample with around 1,000,000 distinct CDR3 sequences, about 25% of them seen once. This sample was included in a study of blood T cells in healthy people across ages. These sequences were also reported in another study, on T cells of mothers and their children. That source notes: Healthy Caucasian mothers, three in number, and their six children were the donors. RNA that had been extracted went wholly into cDNA synthesis, at 1.5 ug per 15 ul. Detection yielded no persistent microchimeric T cell clones.

The sample taken for sequencing was blood. This receptor was obtained from a girl aged 2-10 years in good health.

In nucleotides, the CDR3 is TGTGCCAGCAGCCCCGGGACAGGCTACGAGCAGTACTTC. Translating it yields CASSPGTGYEQYF. J is TRBJ2-7 and V is TRBV7-9, with 8 bases identical to TRBD1. J was trimmed by 3 bases and V by 5 bases; bases with no gene match: 3. Germline values: CDR1 SEHNR, CDR2 FQNEAQ (reference sequence). CDR3 length equals 13 residues.